The rows below give T cell receptor beta chains drawn from one sample of a study of patients and donors after allogeneic stem cell transplantation. MiXCR, applied by TCRdb to the RT-PCR reads, yields one record per CDR3 protein. Counted here are about 960,000 distinct CDR3 sequences, 18% occurring once; the ten biggest clones make up around 6%. Sequenced input: blood, either unsorted or a sorted T cell fraction (not recorded which). These receptors originate from a human donor who was either an allogeneic HSCT recipient or a stem cell or donor lymphocyte infusion donor (not recorded which). It is not recorded whose cells these are; they may come from a transplant donor. CDR3s include the opening cysteine and the closing phenylalanine or tryptophan. The order of the fields is D gene, clone size, J gene, V gene, CDR3 protein, CDR3 DNA. D genes are given only for firm matches. Size is stated for part of the rows, as once, few or many counts, or as a class when the clone is expanded.

-,-,TRBJ1-1,TRBV4-3,CASSQSPRETEAFF,TGCGCCAGCAGCCAAAGTCCCAGGGAGACCGAAGCTTTCTTT
-,few,TRBJ2-1,TRBV30,CAWTFGANEQFF,TGTGCCTGGACCTTTGGAGCTAATGAGCAGTTCTTC
-,few,TRBJ2-7,TRBV6-2/TRBV6-3,CASSFQGISYEQYF,TGTGCCAGCAGTTTCCAGGGGATATCCTACGAGCAGTACTTC
-,few,TRBJ2-5,TRBV7-9,CASTPWGGGGGTQYF,TGTGCCAGCACCCCCTGGGGCGGAGGAGGGGGGACCCAGTACTTC
TRBD2,-,TRBJ2-1,TRBV25-1,CASTGTSGGTEQFF,TGTGCCAGCACCGGGACTAGCGGGGGTACCGAGCAGTTCTTC
TRBD1,-,TRBJ1-3,TRBV5-1,CASSFDRASGNTIYF,TGCGCCAGCAGCTTTGACAGGGCCTCTGGAAACACCATATATTTT
-,-,TRBJ2-5,TRBV24-1,CATSGEQETQYF,TGTGCCACCAGTGGGGAGCAGGAGACCCAGTACTTC
-,-,TRBJ1-1,TRBV24-1,CATSEGPYTEAFF,TGTGCCACCAGCGAGGGGCCGTACACTGAAGCTTTCTTT
TRBD1,-,TRBJ1-6,TRBV7-9,CASSHRTGRVYNSPLHF,TGTGCCAGCAGCCACCGGACAGGGAGGGTCTATAATTCACCCCTCCACTTT
-,few,TRBJ2-7,TRBV6-2/TRBV6-3,CASRRGSSYEQYF,TGTGCCAGCAGGAGAGGGAGCTCCTACGAGCAGTACTTC
-,-,TRBJ1-6,TRBV7-2,CASSLAESGSSYNSPLHF,TGTGCCAGCAGCTTAGCGGAGTCAGGGTCCTCCTATAATTCACCCCTCCACTTT
-,many,TRBJ2-3,TRBV13,CASTGESYTDTQYF,TGTGCCAGTACCGGGGAGTCCTACACAGATACGCAGTATTTT
-,many,TRBJ2-1,TRBV12-3/TRBV12-4,CASSQTGNNEQFF,TGTGCCAGCAGTCAAACAGGGAACAATGAGCAGTTCTTC
-,-,TRBJ1-5,TRBV20-1,CSAPSTGSHSNQPQHF,TGCAGTGCTCCTTCGACAGGATCCCATAGCAATCAGCCCCAGCATTTT
-,-,TRBJ2-1,TRBV7-2,CASSLVLGRNEQFF,TGTGCCAGCAGCTTAGTTTTGGGGAGGAATGAGCAGTTCTTC
TRBD1,-,TRBJ1-2,TRBV12-3/TRBV12-4,CASSNRTGQRGLYGYTF,TGTGCCAGCAGTAACCGGACAGGGCAGAGGGGACTTTATGGCTACACCTTC
-,few,TRBJ2-7,TRBV20-1,CSARSRRVAYEQYF,TGCAGTGCTAGGTCGCGAAGGGTGGCCTACGAGCAGTACTTC